A selection of T cell receptor beta chains follows, all from one sample in a study of blood T cells in healthy people across ages. TCRdb ran MiXCR on the 5' RACE reads and lists one entry per CDR3 protein. This sample has about 1 million distinct CDR3 sequences, with 20% to 25% found just once. This same sample was also taken into another study, of T cells of mothers and their children.

The sequencing sample was made of blood. The receptors were sampled from a girl aged 2 to 9 in good health. CDR3s include the opening cysteine and the closing phenylalanine or tryptophan. A D gene is named only where the DNA matches it firmly. Only some rows state a clone size, as once, few, many or a class for expanded clones.

cdr3_aa cdr3_nt d_call j_call clone_size v_call
CASFHPHRSYGYTF TGTGCCAGCTTCCACCCCCACAGATCCTATGGCTACACCTTC . TRBJ1-2 . TRBV12-3/TRBV12-4
CASSEGRGTRNEQFF TGCGCCAGCAGCGAAGGTAGAGGGACTAGGAATGAGCAGTTCTTC TRBD2 TRBJ2-1 few TRBV5-1
CASSYESVASVAYEQYF TGTGCCAGCAGTTACGAATCAGTGGCTAGCGTGGCCTACGAGCAGTACTTC . TRBJ2-7 few TRBV6-6
CAISESLASGTETQYF TGTGCCATCAGTGAGTCGCTGGCTAGCGGGACAGAGACCCAGTACTTC TRBD2 TRBJ2-5 . TRBV10-3
CASSFYRDRGHGALHF TGTGCCAGCAGCTTTTACCGGGACAGGGGGCACGGGGCCCTCCACTTT TRBD1 TRBJ1-6 . TRBV7-9
CASSWRDSGELFF TGTGCCAGCAGTTGGCGGGATTCCGGGGAGCTGTTTTTT . TRBJ2-2 . TRBV12-3/TRBV12-4
CASSPGSAASSYEQYF TGTGCCAGCAGCCCAGGCTCAGCTGCGAGCTCCTACGAGCAGTACTTC . TRBJ2-7 . TRBV7-9
CASSFGPTDRDQNIQYF TGTGCCAGCAGTTTTGGCCCTACCGACAGGGACCAAAACATTCAGTACTTC TRBD1 TRBJ2-4 few TRBV28
CSANDPRGQETQYF TGCAGTGCTAACGACCCCAGAGGCCAAGAGACCCAGTACTTC . TRBJ2-5 . TRBV20-1
CASSLFPAVDEQYF TGTGCCAGCAGCTTATTCCCGGCAGTGGACGAGCAGTACTTC . TRBJ2-7 . TRBV11-2
CASIDRGLDEKLFF TGTGCCAGCATCGACAGGGGTTTGGATGAAAAACTGTTTTTT TRBD1 TRBJ1-4 . TRBV6-2/TRBV6-3
CASSLAGSTGYEKLFF TGTGCCAGCAGCTTAGCAGGATCAACTGGCTATGAAAAACTGTTTTTT . TRBJ1-4 few TRBV7-2
CASSTDGLAGKYNEQFF TGTGCCAGCAGCACCGACGGACTAGCGGGGAAATACAATGAGCAGTTCTTC TRBD2 TRBJ2-1 few TRBV7-9
CSVLGGFLGDEQYF TGCAGCGTTTTGGGGGGATTTCTCGGCGACGAGCAGTACTTC . TRBJ2-7 . TRBV29-1
CASSQSGGGETQYF TGCGCCAGCAGCCAAAGTGGGGGAGGGGAGACCCAGTACTTC TRBD2 TRBJ2-5 few TRBV4-1
CASSLGDIPRVTF TGTGCCAGCAGCTTAGGAGACATCCCTCGAGTCACCTTC . TRBJ1-2 . TRBV7-9
CASRPQSQDSWFYEQYF TGTGCCAGCAGACCCCAATCCCAGGACAGCTGGTTCTACGAGCAGTACTTC . TRBJ2-7 . TRBV28
CASGNPTDTQYF TGTGCCAGCGGCAACCCCACAGATACGCAGTATTTT . TRBJ2-3 . TRBV7-6
CSARELAGTDTQYF TGCAGTGCTAGAGAACTAGCGGGCACAGATACGCAGTATTTT TRBD2 TRBJ2-3 . TRBV20-1
CASSYVPGQGYGYTF TGTGCCAGCAGTTACGTACCGGGACAGGGGTATGGCTACACCTTC TRBD1 TRBJ1-2 . TRBV12-3/TRBV12-4
CSVRGQLNTEAFF TGCAGCGTACGGGGACAGCTAAACACTGAAGCTTTCTTT TRBD1 TRBJ1-1 few TRBV29-1
CASIHYEQYF TGTGCCAGCATACACTACGAGCAGTACTTC . TRBJ2-7 few TRBV9
CASSVGDYLGETQYF TGTGCCAGCAGCGTAGGGGACTATCTGGGAGAGACCCAGTACTTC TRBD2 TRBJ2-5 . TRBV13